This T cell receptor (beta chain) emerged from a study of OX40 agonist ivuxolimab in advanced cancers. Measured with immunoSEQ multiplex PCR; TCRdb has only the in-frame clones, and not every one. The table lists tens of thousands of clones, around 88% of them singletons, with around 0.56% in the top ten. Germline V gene data show CDR1 as SGHTA and CDR2 as FQGNSA. V shed 1 base and J shed 7 bases, with 13 bases lying between them. The CDR3 is made up of 14 amino acids. Points on this clone: Its antigen remains unidentified.

Study results and limitations: With doses of 0.1 to 3.0 mg/kg, CD4+ and CD8+ blood T cells had undergone clonal expansion by week 6.

This TCR was sampled from an adult with an advanced solid tumor such as melanoma, head and neck, liver or kidney cancer. J is TRBJ1-1 and V is TRBV7-2, with D maybe TRBD1 (5 bases). Sequencing was performed on CD4+ or CD8+ T cells sorted from blood, taken in a trial of the OX40 agonist ivuxolimab. CDR3 sequence (DNA): TGTGCCAGCAGCTTAGATGGGGCCCGCGGTGAAGCTTTCTTT. It codes for CASSLDGARGEAFF.